Listed below are T cell receptor beta chains from one sample, sequenced in a study of cytomegalovirus exposure and HLA in healthy donors. TCRdb keeps only in-frame clones here, not all; method: immunoSEQ multiplex PCR. The sample yields some 140,000 clones, about three quarters seen once. The sample was PBMCs. The receptors derive from a male donor in good health and CMV-seropositive. Each CDR3 is given with its conserved first and last residue. The D gene is left open where the match is weak. Expanded clones get a size class; other rows say once, few or many, or leave the size out.

V,J,D,size,DNA,CDR3
TRBV30,TRBJ2-3,TRBD2,NA,TGTGCCTGGACCCCGGGGGGAGATACGCAGTATTTT,CAWTPGGDTQYF
TRBV27,TRBJ2-5,TRBD1,once,TGTGCCAGCAGCAGGACGGGCGGGGACAGGGGTGGAGAGACCCAGTACTTC,CASSRTGGDRGGETQYF
TRBV7-3,TRBJ1-5,NA,once,TGTGCCAGCAGCTTACAGAGCAATCAGCCCCAGCATTTT,CASSLQSNQPQHF
TRBV4-2,TRBJ1-3,TRBD1,once,TGTGCCAGCAGCCAAGCCACCACAGGGGGCTGGGTCACCATATATTTT,CASSQATTGGWVTIYF
TRBV9,TRBJ1-6,NA,NA,TGTGCCAGCAGCTCGGGGCCGGGGGGTAATTCACCCCTCCACTTT,CASSSGPGGNSPLHF
TRBV5-6,TRBJ2-3,TRBD2,once,TGTGCCAGCAGCATGGAGCGGGGGGTGGGAGATACGCAGTATTTT,CASSMERGVGDTQYF
TRBV6-5,TRBJ2-7,TRBD2,NA,TGTGCCAGCAGTTACTCGGGAGCGGGAGGATCCTACGAGCAGTACTTC,CASSYSGAGGSYEQYF
TRBV10-3,TRBJ2-7,NA,NA,TGTGCCATCAGTGAGGACTCACTCCTACGGGAGCAGTACTTC,CAISEDSLLREQYF
TRBV6-5,TRBJ1-5,NA,NA,TGTGCCAGCAGTTACTTAGGAGGGAGCAATCAGCCCCAGCATTTT,CASSYLGGSNQPQHF
TRBV7-2,TRBJ2-3,TRBD2,NA,TGTGCCAGCAGCCTAACTAGCGGGAGGTTGAATACGCAGTATTTT,CASSLTSGRLNTQYF
TRBV5-1,TRBJ1-1,TRBD1,NA,TGCGCCAGCAGCTCATCACTTAATAAATTCCGGGACAGAAAGAACACTGAAGCTTTCTTT,CASSSSLNKFRDRKNTEAFF
TRBV19,TRBJ2-1,NA,NA,TGTGCCAGTAGTATAGGGTTAGGGGTTCGGGATGAGCAGTTCTTC,CASSIGLGVRDEQFF
TRBV9,TRBJ2-1,NA,NA,TGTGCCAGCAGCCCCCGTGCCTACAATGAGCAGTTCTTC,CASSPRAYNEQFF
TRBV9,TRBJ2-5,NA,NA,TGTGCCAGCAGCGTTCAGGGTAGCCAAGAGACCCAGTACTTC,CASSVQGSQETQYF
TRBV10-3,TRBJ2-2,NA,NA,TGTGCCATCAGTGATAGCGCAGTGATCGGGGAGCTGTTTTTT,CAISDSAVIGELFF
TRBV5-6,TRBJ2-1,TRBD2,NA,TGTGCCAGCAGCTTGGGACTAGCGGAGGGGACCTACAATGAGCAGTTCTTC,CASSLGLAEGTYNEQFF
TRBV19,TRBJ2-7,NA,NA,TGTGCCAGTAGTATAGGCAGCGACGAGCAGTACTTC,CASSIGSDEQYF